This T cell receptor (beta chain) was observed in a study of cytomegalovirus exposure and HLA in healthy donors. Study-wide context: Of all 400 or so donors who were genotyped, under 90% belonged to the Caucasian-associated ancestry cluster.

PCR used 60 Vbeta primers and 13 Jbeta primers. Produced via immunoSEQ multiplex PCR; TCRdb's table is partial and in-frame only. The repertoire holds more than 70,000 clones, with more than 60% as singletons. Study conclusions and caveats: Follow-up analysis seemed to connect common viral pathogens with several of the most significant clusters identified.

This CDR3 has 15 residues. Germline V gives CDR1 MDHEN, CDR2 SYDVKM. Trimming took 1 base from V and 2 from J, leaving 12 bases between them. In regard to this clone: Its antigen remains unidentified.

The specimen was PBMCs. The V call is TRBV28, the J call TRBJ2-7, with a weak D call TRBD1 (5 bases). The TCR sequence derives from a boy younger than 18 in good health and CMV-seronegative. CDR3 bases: TGTGCCAGCAGTTTATTAAATGGGGCAGCCTACGAGCAGTACTTC. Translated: CASSLLNGAAYEQYF.